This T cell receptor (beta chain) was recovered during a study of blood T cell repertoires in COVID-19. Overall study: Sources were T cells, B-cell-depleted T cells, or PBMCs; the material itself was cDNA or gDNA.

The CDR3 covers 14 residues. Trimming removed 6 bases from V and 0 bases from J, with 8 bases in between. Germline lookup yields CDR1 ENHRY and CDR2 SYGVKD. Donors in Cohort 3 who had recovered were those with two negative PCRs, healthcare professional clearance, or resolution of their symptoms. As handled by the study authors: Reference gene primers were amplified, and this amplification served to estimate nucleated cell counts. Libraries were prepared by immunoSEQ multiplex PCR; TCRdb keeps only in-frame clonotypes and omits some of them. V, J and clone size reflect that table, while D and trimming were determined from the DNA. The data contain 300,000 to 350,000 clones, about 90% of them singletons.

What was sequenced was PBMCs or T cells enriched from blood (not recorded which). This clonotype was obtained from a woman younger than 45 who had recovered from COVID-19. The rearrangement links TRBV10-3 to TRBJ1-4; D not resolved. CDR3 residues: CAISQYPTNEKLFF. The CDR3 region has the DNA TGTGCCATCAGCCAGTATCCAACTAATGAAAAACTGTTTTTT.